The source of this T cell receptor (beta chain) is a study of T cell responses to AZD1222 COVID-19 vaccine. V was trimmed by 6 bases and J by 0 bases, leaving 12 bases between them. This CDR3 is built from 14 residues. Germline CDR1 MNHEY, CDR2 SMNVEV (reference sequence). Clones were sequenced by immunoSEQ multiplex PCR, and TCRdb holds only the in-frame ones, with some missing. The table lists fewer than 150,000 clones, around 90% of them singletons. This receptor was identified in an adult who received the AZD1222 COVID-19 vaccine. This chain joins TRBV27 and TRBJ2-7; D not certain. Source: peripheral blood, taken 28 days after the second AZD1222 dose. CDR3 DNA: TGTGCCAGCAGACCAGGTTTTAGCTCCTACGAGCAGTACTTC. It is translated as CASRPGFSSYEQYF.